One and the same sample provided the 13 T cell receptor beta chains below, sequenced in a study of cytomegalovirus exposure and HLA in healthy donors (TCRdb year 2017). Libraries came from the immunoSEQ multiplex PCR assay. TCRdb retrieved this table from immuneACCESS and kept in-frame rearrangements only. Not all clones are present; in checked studies, unresolved V genes account for under half, and no reason is known for the remainder. The sample includes around 50,000 clones, with approximately 93% observed a single time. The ten largest clones represent around 7.8% of the sample. Material for sequencing was PBMCs. The receptor set was obtained from a woman under 30 in good health and CMV-seropositive.

This chain links TRBV4-1 with TRBJ2-7; 9 bases agree with TRBD1. The CDR3 length is 15 residues. V shed 4 bases, J shed 3 bases, and the junction held 7 bases outside the gene matches. The germline V gene has CDR1 MGHRA and CDR2 YSYEKL. CDR3 loop: CASSLGTGMDYEQYF. The DNA for the CDR3 is TGCGCCAGCAGCCTCGGGACAGGGATGGACTACGAGCAGTACTTC.

The V call is TRBV5-8, the J call TRBJ1-1; a possible D gene is TRBD1 (5 bases). V shed 4 bases and J shed 4 bases, with 14 bases lying between them. CDR1 is SGHTS, CDR2 YDEGEE, per germline. The CDR3 loop spans 14 amino acids. The CDR3 bases are TGTGCCAGCAGCCCCATCCAGGGAAGCACTGAAGCTTTCTTT. As protein: CASSPIQGSTEAFF. The complete variable domain, with remaining parts taken from reference TRBV5-8 and TRBJ1-1, reads EAGVTQSPTHLIKTRGQQATLRCSPISGHTSVYWYQQALGLGLQFLLWYDEGEERNRGNFPPRFSGRQFPNYSSELNVNALELEDSALYLCASSPIQGSTEAFFGQGTRLTVV.

The chain joins TRBV5-6 to TRBJ2-3; TRBD1 matches 8 bases. CDR3 length: 16 amino acids. Germline V gives CDR1 SGHDT, CDR2 YYEEEE. Unmatched junction bases numbered 5, after V lost 1 base and J lost 1 base. This CDR3 is CASSLPAGGGTDTQYF. The CDR3 region has the DNA TGTGCCAGCAGCTTGCCCGCAGGGGGCGGCACAGATACGCAGTATTTT.

The rearrangement uses TRBV9 and TRBJ2-5; 12 positions agree with TRBD2. The CDR3 contains 15 residues. Germline V CDR1 and CDR2: SGDLS, YYNGEE. The junction had 2 bases not matched to a gene; V was cut back by 0 bases and J by 5 bases. The CDR3: CASSVGLAGGETQYF. CDR3 nucleotides: TGTGCCAGCAGCGTAGGCCTAGCGGGAGGGGAGACCCAGTACTTC.

V gene TRBV4-1 combines with J gene TRBJ1-1; a weak D match, TRBD1 (5 bases). The CDR3 length is 15 residues. V lost 0 bases and J lost 10, with 18 bases in between. Germline values: CDR1 MGHRA, CDR2 YSYEKL. The CDR3 spells CASSQDPEGNFRAFF. The CDR3 bases are TGCGCCAGCAGCCAAGATCCGGAGGGGAATTTCAGAGCTTTCTTT.

The rearrangement uses TRBV5-4 and TRBJ1-1; 10 nucleotides agree with TRBD1. This CDR3 contains 17 residues. Germline V gene sequence: CDR1 SGHNT, CDR2 YYREEE (reference sequence). With V trimmed by 3 bases and J by 5 bases, 13 bases remained unmatched. CDR3 loop: CASSSKDRGSIGTEAFF. The CDR3 region has the DNA TGTGCCAGCAGCTCGAAGGACAGGGGGAGTATTGGAACTGAAGCTTTCTTT.

The chain links TRBV18 to TRBJ2-6, with a possible D match to TRBD1 (5 bases). In germline, CDR1 is KGHSH, CDR2 LQKENI. V lost 0 bases to trimming and J lost 0 bases, with 9 bases between them. CDR3 length equals 17 residues. CDR3 amino acids: CASSPPGHRSGANVLTF. The CDR3 coding sequence is TGTGCCAGCTCACCACCCGGACACCGCTCTGGGGCCAACGTCCTGACTTTC.

This chain uses TRBV6-1 with TRBJ1-1, with TRBD1 matching 7 bases. CDR3 length equals 12 residues. Germline V gene data show CDR1 as MNHNS and CDR2 as SASEGT. Here the CDR3 DNA reads TGTGCGACAGGGAAGATGAACACTGAAGCTTTCTTT. It codes for CATGKMNTEAFF.

CDR3 sequence reads: CASTGVWANTGELFF. For the CDR3, the DNA is TGTGCCAGCACAGGGGTTTGGGCGAACACCGGGGAGCTGTTTTTT. V gene TRBV6-1 combines with J gene TRBJ2-2, with a possible D match to TRBD1 (6 bases). Deletions cut 7 bases from V and 0 bases from J, with 12 bases between. This CDR3 has 15 residues. Germline V lookup: CDR1 MNHNS, CDR2 SASEGT.

CDR3 sequence reads: CASSFTNRNTEAFF. The DNA of the CDR3 is TGTGCCAGCAGTTTTACAAACAGGAACACTGAAGCTTTCTTT. This sequence joins TRBV28 and TRBJ1-1; no clear D. V lost 3 bases and J 1 base, leaving 9 bases between the germline ends. Germline CDR1 reads MDHEN; CDR2 reads SYDVKM. The CDR3 totals 14 residues.

The chain employs TRBV27 and TRBJ1-6; TRBD1 might be the D (6 bases). This CDR3 has 17 amino acids. Trimming stripped 3 bases from V and 0 bases from J, with 12 bases between. CDR1 and CDR2 from the germline V gene are MNHEY and SMNVEV (reference sequence). The CDR3 coding sequence is TGTGCCAGCAGTTTGTTCCAGGGGAGCTCCTATAATTCACCCCTCCACTTT. It codes for CASSLFQGSSYNSPLHF.

Here the CDR3 DNA reads TGTGCCAGCAGCTTGGGGACAGGGAGTAGTAATTCACCCCTCCACTTT. Translation gives CASSLGTGSSNSPLHF. V is TRBV5-4 and J is TRBJ1-6, with 8 positions matching TRBD1. V was pared by 0 bases and J by 6 bases, with 5 bases of the junction left unmatched. The germline gives CDR1 SGHNT, CDR2 YYREEE (reference sequence). The CDR3 contains 16 residues.

This clone was seen just once. The chain links TRBV19 to TRBJ1-5; TRBD1 matches 12 bases. CDR1 is LNHDA, CDR2 SQIVND, per germline (reference sequence). The CDR3 totals 17 residues. Losses at the gene ends were 1 base for V and 2 bases for J; bases not matched to a gene: 3. The CDR3 protein is CASSIAGTGGGNQPQHF. DNA of the CDR3: TGTGCCAGTAGTATAGCCGGGACAGGGGGCGGCAATCAGCCCCAGCATTTT.